This is a list of T cell receptor beta chains from one sample in a study of graft-versus-host responses after intestinal transplantation. These TCRs' antigens remain unknown. The method was immunoSEQ multiplex PCR; TCRdb's version includes in-frame clones alone and lacks a portion of them. The sample carries roughly 89,000 clones, around nine tenths recorded once. The source was unstimulated CD4+ T cells sorted from spleen or lymph node cells, collected before intestinal transplant. The receptors derive from a human donor who received an intestinal transplant. Each CDR3 is given with its conserved first and last residue. The D gene is left open where the match is weak. The listing skips clone size in some rows; elsewhere it reads once, few, many or a size class.

>TRBJ2-7|-|TRBD2|TRBV11-3
TGTGCCAGCAGCTGGCGGACTAGCGGGGGGGCCGACTACGAGCAGTACTTC
CASSWRTSGGADYEQYF
>TRBJ1-2|-|TRBD1|TRBV11-1
TGTGCCAGCAGCCGGGGACAGTCCTATGGCTACACCTTC
CASSRGQSYGYTF
>TRBJ1-1|few|TRBD1|TRBV7-2
TGTGCCAGCAGCCTAGACAGGGCCACTGAAGCTTTCTTT
CASSLDRATEAFF
>TRBJ2-1|-|TRBD2|TRBV2
TGTGCCAGCAGTATACTAGCGAAGCAGTTCTTC
CASSILAKQFF
>TRBJ1-4|few|-|TRBV5-1
TGCGCCAGCAGCCTGCCGGGAGCCGAAAAACTGTTTTTT
CASSLPGAEKLFF
>TRBJ2-1|-|TRBD2|TRBV6-6
TGTGCCAGCAGTTACGGCCCGGGGGGGAGCAATGAGCAGTTCTTC
CASSYGPGGSNEQFF
>TRBJ1-2|-|TRBD1|TRBV30
TGTGCCTGGACCATGACAGGGGGGGTTTGGTATGGCTACACCTTC
CAWTMTGGVWYGYTF
>TRBJ2-5|-|TRBD2|TRBV19
TGTGCCAGTAGTATCGGTCCACGGGAGGCCGAGACCCAGTACTTC
CASSIGPREAETQYF
>TRBJ1-6|-|-|TRBV7-2
TGTGCCAGCGGAACAGGCGTTAATTCACCCCTCCACTTT
CASGTGVNSPLHF
>TRBJ1-3|few|TRBD1|TRBV2
TGTGCCAGCGGATACAGGGGGGGACGTGGAAACACCATATATTTT
CASGYRGGRGNTIYF
>TRBJ1-4|-|-|TRBV5-6
TGTGCCAGCTCTGGGCAGGGAGGAGAAAAACTGTTTTTT
CASSGQGGEKLFF